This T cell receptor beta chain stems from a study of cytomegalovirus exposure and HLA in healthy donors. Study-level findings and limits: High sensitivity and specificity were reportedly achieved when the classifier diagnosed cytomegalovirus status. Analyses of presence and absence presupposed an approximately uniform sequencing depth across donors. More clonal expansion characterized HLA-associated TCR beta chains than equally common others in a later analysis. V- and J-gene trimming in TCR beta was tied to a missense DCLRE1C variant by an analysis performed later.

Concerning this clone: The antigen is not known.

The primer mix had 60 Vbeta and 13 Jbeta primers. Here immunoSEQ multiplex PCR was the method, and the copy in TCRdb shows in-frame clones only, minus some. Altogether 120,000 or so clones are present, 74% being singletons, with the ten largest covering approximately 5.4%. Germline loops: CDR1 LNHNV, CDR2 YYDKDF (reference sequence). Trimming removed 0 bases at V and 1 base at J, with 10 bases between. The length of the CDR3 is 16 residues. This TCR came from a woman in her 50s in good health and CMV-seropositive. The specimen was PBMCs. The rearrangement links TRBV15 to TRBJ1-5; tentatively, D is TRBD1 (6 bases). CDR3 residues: CATSRDVTGSNQPQHF. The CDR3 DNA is TGTGCCACCAGCAGAGATGTCACAGGGAGCAATCAGCCCCAGCATTTT.